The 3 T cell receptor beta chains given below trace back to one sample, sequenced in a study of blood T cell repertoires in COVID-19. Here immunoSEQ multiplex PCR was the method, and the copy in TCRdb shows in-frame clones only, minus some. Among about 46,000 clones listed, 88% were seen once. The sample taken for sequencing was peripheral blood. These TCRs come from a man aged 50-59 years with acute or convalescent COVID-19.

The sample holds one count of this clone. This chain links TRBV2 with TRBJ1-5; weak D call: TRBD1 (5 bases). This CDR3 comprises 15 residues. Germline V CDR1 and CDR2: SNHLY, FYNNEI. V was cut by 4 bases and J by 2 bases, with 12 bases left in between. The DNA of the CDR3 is TGTGCCAGCAGTGTTACGGGAGGGGGCAATCAGCCCCAGCATTTT. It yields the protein CASSVTGGGNQPQHF.

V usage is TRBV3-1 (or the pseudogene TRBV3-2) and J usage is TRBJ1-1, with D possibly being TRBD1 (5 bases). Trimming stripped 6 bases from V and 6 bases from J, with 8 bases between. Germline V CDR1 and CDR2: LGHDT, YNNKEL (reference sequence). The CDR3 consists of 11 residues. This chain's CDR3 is CASSTGAEAFF. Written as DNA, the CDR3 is TGTGCCAGCAGTACAGGCGCTGAAGCTTTCTTT.

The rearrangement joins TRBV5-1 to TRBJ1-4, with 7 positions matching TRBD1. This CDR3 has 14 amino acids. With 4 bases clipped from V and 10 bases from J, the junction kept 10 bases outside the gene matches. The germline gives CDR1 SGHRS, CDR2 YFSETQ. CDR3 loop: CASSPALGGGKLFF. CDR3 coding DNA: TGCGCCAGCAGCCCAGCGTTAGGGGGCGGAAAACTGTTTTTT. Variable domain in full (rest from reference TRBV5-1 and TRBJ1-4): KAGVTQTPRYLIKTRGQQVTLSCSPISGHRSVSWYQQTPGQGLQFLFEYFSETQRNKGNFPGRFSGRQFSNSRSEMNVSTLELGDSALYLCASSPALGGGKLFFGSGTQLSVL.